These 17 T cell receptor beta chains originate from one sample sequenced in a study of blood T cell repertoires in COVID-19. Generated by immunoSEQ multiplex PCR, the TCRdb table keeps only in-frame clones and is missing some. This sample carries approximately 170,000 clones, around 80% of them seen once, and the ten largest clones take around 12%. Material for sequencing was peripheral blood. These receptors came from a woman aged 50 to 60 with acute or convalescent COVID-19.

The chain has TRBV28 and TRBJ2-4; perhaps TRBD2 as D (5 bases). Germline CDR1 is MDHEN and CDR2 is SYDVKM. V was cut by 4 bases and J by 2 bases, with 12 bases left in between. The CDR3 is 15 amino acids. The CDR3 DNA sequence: TGTGCCAGCAGTTCCCCTACTAGTACCAAAAACATTCAGTACTTC. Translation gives CASSSPTSTKNIQYF. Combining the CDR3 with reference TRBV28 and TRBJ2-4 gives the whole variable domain DVKVTQSSRYLVKRTGEKVFLECVQDMDHENMFWYRQDPGLGLRLIYFSYDVKMKEKGDIPEGYSVSREKKERFSLILESASTNQTSMYLCASSSPTSTKNIQYFGAGTRLSVL.

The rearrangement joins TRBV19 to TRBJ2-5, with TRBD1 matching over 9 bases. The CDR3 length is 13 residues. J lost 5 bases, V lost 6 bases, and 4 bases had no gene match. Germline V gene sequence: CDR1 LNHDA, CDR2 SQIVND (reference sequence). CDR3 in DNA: TGTGCCAGTAGGGACAGGGGATCGGAGACCCAGTACTTC. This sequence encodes CASRDRGSETQYF.

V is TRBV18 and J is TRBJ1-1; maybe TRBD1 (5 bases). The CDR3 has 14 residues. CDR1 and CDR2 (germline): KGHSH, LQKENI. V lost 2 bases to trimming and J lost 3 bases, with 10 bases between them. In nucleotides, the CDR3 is TGTGCCAGCTCACCAGGGCAGGGATACACTGAAGCTTTCTTT. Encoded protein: CASSPGQGYTEAFF.

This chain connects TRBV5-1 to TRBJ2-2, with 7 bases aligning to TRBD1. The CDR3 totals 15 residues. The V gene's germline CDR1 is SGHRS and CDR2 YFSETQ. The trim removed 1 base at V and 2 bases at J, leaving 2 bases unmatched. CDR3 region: CASSLWTGNTGELFF. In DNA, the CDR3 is TGCGCCAGCAGCTTGTGGACAGGCAACACCGGGGAGCTGTTTTTT. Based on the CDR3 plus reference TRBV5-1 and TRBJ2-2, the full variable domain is KAGVTQTPRYLIKTRGQQVTLSCSPISGHRSVSWYQQTPGQGLQFLFEYFSETQRNKGNFPGRFSGRQFSNSRSEMNVSTLELGDSALYLCASSLWTGNTGELFFGEGSRLTVL.

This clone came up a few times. CDR3 amino acids: CASSLWTAQSSGNTIYF. CDR3 nucleotides: TGTGCCAGCAGTTTGTGGACAGCGCAGAGCTCTGGAAACACCATATATTTT. This chain connects TRBV28 to TRBJ1-3; TRBD1 might be the D (6 bases). In germline, CDR1 is MDHEN, CDR2 SYDVKM. There are 17 residues in the CDR3. The V gene lost 3 bases and the J gene lost 0 bases, with 15 bases spanning the gap.

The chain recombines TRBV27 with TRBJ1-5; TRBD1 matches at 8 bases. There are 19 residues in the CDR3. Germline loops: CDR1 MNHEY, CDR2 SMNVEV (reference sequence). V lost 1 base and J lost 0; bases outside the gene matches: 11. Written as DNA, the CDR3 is TGTGCCAGCAGTTTATTCGGACAGGGTGGGGGCTATAGCAATCAGCCCCAGCATTTT. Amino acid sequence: CASSLFGQGGGYSNQPQHF.

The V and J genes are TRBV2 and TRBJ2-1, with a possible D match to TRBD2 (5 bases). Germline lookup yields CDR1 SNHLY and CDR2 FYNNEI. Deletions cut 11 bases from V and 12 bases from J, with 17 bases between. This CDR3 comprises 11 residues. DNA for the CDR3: TGTGCCGGCCGAGAATACGCGGGGCAGTTCTTC. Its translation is CAGREYAGQFF.

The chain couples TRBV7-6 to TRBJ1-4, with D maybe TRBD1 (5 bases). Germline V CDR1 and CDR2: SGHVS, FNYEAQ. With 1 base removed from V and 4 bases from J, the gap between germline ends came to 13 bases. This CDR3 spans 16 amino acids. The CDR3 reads CASSLDGGRNNEKLFF. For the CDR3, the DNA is TGTGCCAGCAGCTTAGACGGGGGGAGAAATAATGAAAAACTGTTTTTT.

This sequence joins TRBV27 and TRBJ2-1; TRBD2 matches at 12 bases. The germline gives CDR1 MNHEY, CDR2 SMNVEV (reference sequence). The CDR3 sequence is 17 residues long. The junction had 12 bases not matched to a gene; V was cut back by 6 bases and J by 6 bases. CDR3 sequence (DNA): TGTGCCAGCAGCACCACCTCGACTAGCGGGAGAATCAATGAGCAGTTCTTC. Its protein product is CASSTTSTSGRINEQFF.

The CDR3 DNA sequence: TGTGCCAGCAGCTTACCTCCACCCTCGCAGGACACCGGGGAGCTGTTTTTT. Translating it yields CASSLPPPSQDTGELFF. This sequence joins TRBV28 and TRBJ2-2; D is unclear. This CDR3 is 17 amino acids long. Germline CDR1 is MDHEN and CDR2 is SYDVKM. The germline V and J ends were trimmed by 6 bases and 3 bases, with 20 bases remaining between them.

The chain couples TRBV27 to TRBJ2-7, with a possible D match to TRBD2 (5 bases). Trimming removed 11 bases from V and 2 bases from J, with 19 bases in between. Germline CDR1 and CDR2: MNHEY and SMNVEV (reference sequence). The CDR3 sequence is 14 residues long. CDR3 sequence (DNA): TGTGCCTTAACCCGAGGACGGAGGACCTACGAGCAGTACTTC. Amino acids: CALTRGRRTYEQYF.

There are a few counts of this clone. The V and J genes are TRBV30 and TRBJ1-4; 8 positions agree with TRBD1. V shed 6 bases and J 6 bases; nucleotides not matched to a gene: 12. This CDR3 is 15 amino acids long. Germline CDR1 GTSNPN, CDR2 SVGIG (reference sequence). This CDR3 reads CACSGTGGLDEKLFF. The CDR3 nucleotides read TGTGCCTGTTCCGGGACAGGAGGATTGGATGAAAAACTGTTTTTT.

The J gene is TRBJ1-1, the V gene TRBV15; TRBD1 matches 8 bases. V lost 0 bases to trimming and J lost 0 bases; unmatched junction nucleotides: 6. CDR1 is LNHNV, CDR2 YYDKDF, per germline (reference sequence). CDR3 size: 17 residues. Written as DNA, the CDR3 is TGTGCCACCAGCAGAGATGGGCAGGGGGCGGTGAACACTGAAGCTTTCTTT. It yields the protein CATSRDGQGAVNTEAFF.

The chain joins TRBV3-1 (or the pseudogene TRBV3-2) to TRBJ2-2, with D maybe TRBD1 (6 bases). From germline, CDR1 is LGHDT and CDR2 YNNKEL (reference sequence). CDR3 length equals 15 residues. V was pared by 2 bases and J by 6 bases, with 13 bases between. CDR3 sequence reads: CASSQRQVSSGELFF. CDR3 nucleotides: TGTGCCAGCAGCCAACGACAGGTTTCATCCGGGGAGCTGTTTTTT.

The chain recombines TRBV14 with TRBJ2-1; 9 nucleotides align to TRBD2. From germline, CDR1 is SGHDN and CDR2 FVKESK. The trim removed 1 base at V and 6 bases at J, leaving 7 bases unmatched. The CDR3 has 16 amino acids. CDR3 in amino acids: CASSQGYSGRSNEQFF. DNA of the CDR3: TGTGCCAGCAGCCAAGGGTACAGCGGGAGGTCCAATGAGCAGTTCTTC. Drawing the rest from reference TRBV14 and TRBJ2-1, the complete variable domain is EAGVTQFPSHSVIEKGQTVTLRCDPISGHDNLYWYRRVMGKEIKFLLHFVKESKQDESGMPNNRFLAERTGGTYSTLKVQPAELEDSGVYFCASSQGYSGRSNEQFFGPGTRLTVL.

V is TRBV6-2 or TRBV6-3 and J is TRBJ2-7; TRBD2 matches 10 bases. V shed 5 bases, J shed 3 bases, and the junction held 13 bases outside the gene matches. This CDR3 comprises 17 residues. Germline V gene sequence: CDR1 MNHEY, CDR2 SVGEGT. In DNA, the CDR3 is TGTGCCAGCAGTCCCACACCAAGGACTAGCGGCAACTACGAGCAGTACTTC. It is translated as CASSPTPRTSGNYEQYF.

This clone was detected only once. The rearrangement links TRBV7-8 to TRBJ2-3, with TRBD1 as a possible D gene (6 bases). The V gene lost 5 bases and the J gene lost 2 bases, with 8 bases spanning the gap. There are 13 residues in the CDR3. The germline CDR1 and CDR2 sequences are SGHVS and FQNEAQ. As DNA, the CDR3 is TGTGCCAGCAGCCGACAGGTCACAGATACGCAGTATTTT. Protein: CASSRQVTDTQYF.